The clone carrying this T cell receptor beta chain was observed once. The antigen remains unidentified. Time point described: peripheral blood 6 weeks after treatment start. Patients in the study were battling locally advanced or metastatic urothelial carcinoma. The data stem from a study of PD-L1 blockade in urothelial cancer. Study at large: Between 0 and 3 chemotherapy regimens preceded treatment for each patient.

Produced via immunoSEQ multiplex PCR; TCRdb's table is partial and in-frame only. The sample lists 35,000 to 55,000 clones, roughly four fifths occurring once. Overall study findings and caveats: In blood at 3 weeks, tumor-associated clones expanded more among patients with durable benefit.

Trimming removed 3 bases from V and 4 bases from J, with 11 bases in between. The CDR3 covers 13 residues. Germline V CDR1 and CDR2: GTSNPN, SVGIG (reference sequence). The sample here was PBMCs, taken around atezolizumab (anti-PD-L1) treatment. The chain recombines TRBV30 with TRBJ2-3; maybe TRBD1 (5 bases). This clonotype was sampled from a man between 60 and 75 years old with urothelial cancer. CDR3 loop: CAWRGKGADTQYF. The CDR3 nucleotides are TGTGCCTGGAGAGGGAAAGGGGCAGATACGCAGTATTTT. Full variable domain (remainder filled in from reference TRBV30 and TRBJ2-3): SQTIHQWPATLVQPVGSPLSLECTVEGTSNPNLYWYRQAAGRGLQLLFYSVGIGQISSEVPQNLSASRPQDRQFILSSKKLLLSDSGFYLCAWRGKGADTQYFGPGTRLTVL.